The 10 T cell receptor beta chains given below trace back to one sample, sequenced in a study of cytomegalovirus exposure and HLA in healthy donors. Amplification used 60 Vbeta primers and 13 Jbeta primers. The table came from immunoSEQ multiplex PCR; TCRdb's copy has only in-frame clones and leaves some out. The sample yields fewer than 250,000 clones, about nine tenths seen once. The sequenced sample was PBMCs. The origin of the receptors is a man aged 25-40 years in good health and CMV-seronegative.

The rearrangement links TRBV11-2 to TRBJ2-7; no reliable D call. The CDR3 sequence is 11 residues long. Between the trimmed V and J ends, which lost 5 bases and 3 bases, there was a span of 5 bases. The germline gives CDR1 SGHAT, CDR2 FQNNGV. CDR3 residues: CASSADYEQYF. The CDR3 DNA reads TGTGCCAGCAGCGCAGACTACGAGCAGTACTTC.

V and J are TRBV7-6 and TRBJ2-1; the match to TRBD1 covers 9 bases. CDR3 length equals 17 residues. Germline CDR1 is SGHVS and CDR2 is FNYEAQ. The V gene end was trimmed by 3 bases and the J gene end by 4 bases; junction bases not matched to a gene: 10. The CDR3 DNA is TGTGCCAGCAGCTTTTTTCCTAGGACAGGGGTGTACAATGAGCAGTTCTTC. It encodes CASSFFPRTGVYNEQFF.

With regard to this clone: At one end the junction does not follow the germline gene, possibly because of a read error. CDR3 loop: CANSQEGAGGTDTQYF. The CDR3, as DNA: TGCGCCAACAGCCAAGAAGGAGCGGGGGGCACAGATACGCAGTATTTT. V gene TRBV4-1 combines with J gene TRBJ2-3; 8 positions agree with TRBD2. The CDR3 sequence is 16 residues long. Germline lookup yields CDR1 MGHRA and CDR2 YSYEKL.

J is TRBJ2-5 and V is TRBV4-1; the D gene is possibly TRBD2 (6 bases). CDR1 and CDR2 from the germline V gene are MGHRA and YSYEKL. The V end was cut by 3 bases, the J end by 5 bases, with 10 bases between. This CDR3 is 13 amino acids long. The CDR3 DNA reads as TGCGCCAGCAGCCAGCAAGGGAGGGAGACCCAGTACTTC. Translating it yields CASSQQGRETQYF.

For the CDR3, the DNA is TGCGCCAGCAGCTTGGAGGCAGGGACTAACTATGGCTACACCTTC. Encoded protein: CASSLEAGTNYGYTF. This chain joins TRBV5-1 and TRBJ1-2; weak D call: TRBD1 (5 bases). CDR3 size: 15 residues. Germline-derived CDR1 and CDR2 are SGHRS and YFSETQ. V dropped 0 bases and J dropped 0 bases, with 9 bases sitting between them. The complete variable domain, with remaining parts taken from reference TRBV5-1 and TRBJ1-2, reads KAGVTQTPRYLIKTRGQQVTLSCSPISGHRSVSWYQQTPGQGLQFLFEYFSETQRNKGNFPGRFSGRQFSNSRSEMNVSTLELGDSALYLCASSLEAGTNYGYTFGSGTRLTVV.

The rearrangement joins TRBV11-2 to TRBJ2-2, with 9 bases aligning to TRBD2. The CDR3 has 16 amino acids. The germline CDR1 and CDR2 sequences are SGHAT and FQNNGV. V shed 5 bases, J shed 5 bases, and the junction held 9 bases outside the gene matches. CDR3 residues: CASSPAGGVRTGELFF. The CDR3 DNA reads as TGTGCCAGCAGCCCAGCGGGGGGTGTGAGGACCGGGGAGCTGTTTTTT.

The chain employs TRBV4-2 and TRBJ2-5; TRBD2 might be the D (6 bases). The CDR3 has 15 amino acids. The V gene's germline CDR1 is LGHNA and CDR2 YNFKEQ. Trimming took 1 base from V and 2 from J, leaving 11 bases between them. DNA of the CDR3: TGTGCCAGCAGCCAAGGGCGGGGCCCTCAAGAGACCCAGTACTTC. Its translation: CASSQGRGPQETQYF.

This chain joins TRBV10-2 and TRBJ2-5, with 7 bases that match TRBD1. The V gene's germline CDR1 is WSHSY and CDR2 SAAADI. There are 14 residues in the CDR3. V shed 8 bases, J shed 1 base, and the junction held 7 bases outside the gene matches. CDR3 loop: CASSGQTFQETQYF. As DNA, the CDR3 is TGCGCCAGCTCGGGACAGACCTTCCAAGAGACCCAGTACTTC.

The V call is TRBV5-1, the J call TRBJ2-7; the D gene is possibly TRBD1 (5 bases). The CDR3 is 14 residues long. Germline values: CDR1 SGHRS, CDR2 YFSETQ. With 3 bases removed from V and 0 bases from J, the gap between germline ends came to 10 bases. For the CDR3, the DNA is TGCGCCAGCAGCTCAAAAGGGGTCTCCTACGAGCAGTACTTC. Its protein is CASSSKGVSYEQYF.

The chain combines TRBV5-1 with TRBJ2-3; D call uncertain. CDR3 size: 11 residues. The ends were cut back, 4 bases at V and 3 bases at J, with 3 bases in the middle. CDR1 is SGHRS, CDR2 YFSETQ, per germline. The CDR3 DNA sequence: TGCGCCAGCAGCCTGACAGATACGCAGTATTTT. This codes for CASSLTDTQYF.